This T cell receptor (beta chain) was identified during a study of regulatory T cells in long-lasting Graves disease. Study-wide background: Persistent cases were those of Graves' disease that involved over 5 years of antithyroid drugs with positive TSH receptor antibodies.

This clonotype was observed at least ten times. Its antigen remains unknown. Time point described: persistent/refractory GD, antithyroid drugs over 5 years with positive TRAb. Isolated PBMC RNA provided the starting material for the TCR library. EDTA tubes received around 9.9 milliliters of collected peripheral blood. The CDR3 spans 15 residues. With 6 bases removed from V and 1 base from J, the gap between germline ends came to 10 bases. Overall study findings and caveats: Peripheral blood alone, not thyroid tissue, underwent study.

TCR beta libraries were built with iRepertoire HTBI primers and Arm-PCR of CDR3 regions. TCRdb itself ran the multiplex PCR reads through MiXCR, one entry per CDR3 protein. The repertoire includes a few hundred thousand distinct CDR3 sequences, around 23% of them detected once, and 13% to 15% sits in the top ten. The source is a female donor with Graves disease. V and J are TRBV12-3 or TRBV12-4 and TRBJ1-6; unclear D gene. The sequencing here drew on peripheral blood mononuclear cells (PBMCs), taken when the disease was refractory, from a patient treated with antithyroid drugs. CDR3: CASRPGGSYNSPLHF. In DNA, the CDR3 is TGTGCCAGCAGGCCGGGCGGGTCCTATAATTCACCCCTCCACTTT.